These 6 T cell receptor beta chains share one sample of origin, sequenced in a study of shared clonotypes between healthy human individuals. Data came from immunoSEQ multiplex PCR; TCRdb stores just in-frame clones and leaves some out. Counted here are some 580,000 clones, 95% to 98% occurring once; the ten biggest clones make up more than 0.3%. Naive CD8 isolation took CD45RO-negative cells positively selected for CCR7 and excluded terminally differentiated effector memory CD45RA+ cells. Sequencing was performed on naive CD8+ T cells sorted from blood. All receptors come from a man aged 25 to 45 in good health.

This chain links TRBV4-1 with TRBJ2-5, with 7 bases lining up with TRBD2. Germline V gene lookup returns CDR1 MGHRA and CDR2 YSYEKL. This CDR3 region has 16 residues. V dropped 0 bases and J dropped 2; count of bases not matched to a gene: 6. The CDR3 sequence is CASSQDSLAVQETQYF. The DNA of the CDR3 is TGCGCCAGCAGCCAAGATAGTCTAGCGGTTCAAGAGACCCAGTACTTC.

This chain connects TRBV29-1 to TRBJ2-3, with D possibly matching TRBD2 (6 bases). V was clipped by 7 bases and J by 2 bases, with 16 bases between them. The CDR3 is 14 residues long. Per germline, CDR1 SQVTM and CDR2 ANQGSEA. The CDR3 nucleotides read TGCAGCGCCGATGGTAGCGGAGACACAGATACGCAGTATTTT. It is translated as CSADGSGDTDTQYF.

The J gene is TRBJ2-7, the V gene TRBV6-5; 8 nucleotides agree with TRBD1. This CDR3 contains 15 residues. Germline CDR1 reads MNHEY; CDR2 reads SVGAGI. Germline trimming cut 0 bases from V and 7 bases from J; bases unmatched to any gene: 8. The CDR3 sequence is CASSYSDRARLEQYF. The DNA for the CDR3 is TGTGCCAGCAGTTACTCGGACAGGGCCAGACTAGAGCAGTACTTC.

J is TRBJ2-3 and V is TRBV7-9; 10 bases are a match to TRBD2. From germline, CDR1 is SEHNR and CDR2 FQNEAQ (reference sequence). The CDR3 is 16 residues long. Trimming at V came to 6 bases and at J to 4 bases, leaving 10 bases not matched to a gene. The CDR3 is CASRASAGGEADTQYF. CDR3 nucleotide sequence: TGTGCCAGCAGAGCTTCAGCGGGAGGGGAAGCAGATACGCAGTATTTT.

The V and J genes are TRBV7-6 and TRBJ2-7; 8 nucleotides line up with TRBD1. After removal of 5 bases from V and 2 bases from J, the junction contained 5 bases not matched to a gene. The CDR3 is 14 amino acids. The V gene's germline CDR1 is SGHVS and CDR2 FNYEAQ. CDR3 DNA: TGTGCCAGCAGCCCAGGGGGCAGCGCCTACGAGCAGTACTTC. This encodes CASSPGGSAYEQYF.

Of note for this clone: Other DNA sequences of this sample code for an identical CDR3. The CDR3 DNA is TGTGCCAGCAGTTTAGGTCCAGATACGCAGTATTTT. The encoded protein is CASSLGPDTQYF. The chain links TRBV27 to TRBJ2-3; no reliable D call. The germline V gene has CDR1 MNHEY and CDR2 SMNVEV (reference sequence). V was clipped by 2 bases and J by 4 bases, with 4 bases between them. This CDR3 is built from 12 residues.